This is a list of T cell receptor beta chains from one sample in a study of cytomegalovirus exposure and HLA in healthy donors. The method was immunoSEQ multiplex PCR; TCRdb's version includes in-frame clones alone and lacks a portion of them. Of roughly 98,000 clones listed, 60% to 80% were seen once; the top ten hold approximately 8%. The sample was PBMCs. These receptors were obtained from a female donor in good health and CMV-seronegative. Both conserved end residues are part of each CDR3. D genes are given only for firm matches. Size is stated for part of the rows, as once, few or many counts, or as a class when the clone is expanded.

d_call | j_call | clone_size | v_call | cdr3_aa | cdr3_nt
TRBD1 | TRBJ1-3 | - | TRBV6-6 | CASRGQGESSGNTIYF | TGTGCCAGCAGGGGACAGGGCGAGAGCTCTGGAAACACCATATATTTT
- | TRBJ2-7 | - | TRBV27 | CASSLSSDNEQYF | TGTGCCAGCAGTTTATCGTCGGACAACGAGCAGTACTTC
TRBD2 | TRBJ2-1 | - | TRBV27 | CASSRGLAPSSYNEQFF | TGTGCCAGCAGCCGCGGACTAGCGCCTAGCTCCTACAATGAGCAGTTCTTC
TRBD1 | TRBJ1-4 | - | TRBV28 | CASSLHPPRGDNEKLFF | TGTGCCAGCAGTTTACACCCACCCAGGGGGGATAATGAAAAACTGTTTTTT
- | TRBJ1-5 | - | TRBV4-2 | CASSQDAEGGYQPQHF | TGTGCCAGCAGCCAAGATGCTGAGGGGGGGTATCAGCCCCAGCATTTT
TRBD2 | TRBJ2-5 | - | TRBV6-4 | CASRFIGLAGAQETQYF | TGTGCCAGCCGATTTATAGGACTAGCGGGAGCTCAAGAGACCCAGTACTTC
TRBD2 | TRBJ2-7 | - | TRBV27 | CASSFLTLSGNPYEQYF | TGTGCCAGCAGTTTCCTGACCCTAAGCGGGAACCCCTACGAGCAGTACTTC
- | TRBJ1-1 | - | TRBV7-3 | CASSLFPNTGPRQGEAFF | TGTGCCAGCAGCCTATTCCCGAATACTGGACCACGTCAGGGAGAAGCTTTCTTT
- | TRBJ2-1 | - | TRBV28 | CASNSRSSYNEQFF | TGTGCCAGCAACTCACGGAGCTCCTACAATGAGCAGTTCTTC
- | TRBJ2-7 | - | TRBV5-4 | CASSLRQAPNYEQYF | TGTGCCAGCAGCTTGCGACAAGCCCCCAACTACGAGCAGTACTTC
TRBD1 | TRBJ1-1 | - | TRBV12-5 | CASGLVGGGNTEAFF | TGTGCTAGTGGTTTGGTAGGGGGCGGGAACACTGAAGCTTTCTTT
- | TRBJ2-7 | - | TRBV28 | CASISRGIYEQYF | TGTGCCAGCATCTCCAGGGGTATCTACGAGCAGTACTTC
TRBD2 | TRBJ2-7 | - | TRBV19 | CASSTGGGSYEQYF | TGTGCCAGTAGTACGGGGGGGGGATCCTACGAGCAGTACTTC
- | TRBJ2-2 | few | TRBV2 | CASSVYTGELFF | TGTGCCAGCAGTGTCTACACCGGGGAGCTGTTTTTT